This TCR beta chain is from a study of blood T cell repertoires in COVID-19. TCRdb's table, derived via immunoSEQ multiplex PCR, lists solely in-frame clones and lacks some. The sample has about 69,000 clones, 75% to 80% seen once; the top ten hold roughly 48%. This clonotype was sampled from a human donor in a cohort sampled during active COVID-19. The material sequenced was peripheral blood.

CDR3 DNA sequence: TGTGCCAGCACTACACAGTTTGAAGCTTTCTTT. Residues: CASTTQFEAFF. This chain connects TRBV28 to TRBJ1-1; no clear D. CDR1 and CDR2 from the germline V gene are MDHEN and SYDVKM. CDR3 length: 11 residues. V was trimmed by 7 bases and J by 7 bases, leaving 10 bases between them.